This TCR beta chain was recovered during a study of T cell clonotyping in hematopoietic cell transplantation. The study, taken as a whole, reports: Pathologically expanded recipient clonotypes increased progressively from day 30 to day 180 as diversity fell. Broader posttransplant TCR repertoire diversity was predicted by graft donor and pretransplant recipient Inverse Simpson Index values.

This CDR3 has 16 amino acids. Germline V lookup: CDR1 ENHRY, CDR2 SYGVKD. Trimming cost V 4 bases and J 3 bases, with 13 bases left between them. As to this clone: What it recognizes is unknown.

Generated by immunoSEQ multiplex PCR, the TCRdb table keeps only in-frame clones and is missing some. The sample yields fewer than 15,000 clones, 85% to 90% seen once. Sequenced here: PBMCs, sampled 100 days after allogeneic stem cell transplant. The clonotype comes from a male patient aged 50 to 59 who had an allogeneic stem cell transplant from an unrelated donor, so T cells may come from the graft donor. Some clones in this sample may be carry-over from other donors' samples. This chain joins TRBV10-3 and TRBJ1-6; D gene unclear. DNA for the CDR3: TGTGCCATCAGTGGTGAGGACCGCCTCTATAATTCACCCCTCCACTTT. Translating it yields CAISGEDRLYNSPLHF.